Following are 24 T cell receptor beta chains from one sample sequenced in a study of post-analysis software for immune sequencing data. These TCRs' antigens remain unknown. cDNA libraries of TCR beta carried unique molecular identifiers. TCRdb re-derived calls from the PCR reads in MiXCR, one entry per CDR3 protein. The repertoire consists of 650,000 to 900,000 distinct CDR3 sequences, with around 42% occurring once and the leading ten covering roughly 4.4%. Findings of the study overall: Patients carried roughly 5 TRBV segments more frequently than controls did, and TRBV5-6, TRBV5-1 and TRBV20-1 were among them.

Sequencing was done on a sample of blood. The receptors originated from a girl aged 10 to 17 with multiple sclerosis.

CDR3 DNA: TGCAGCGTTGGGGGAAGCGGGAGGATTTTGGGCGAGCAGTACTTC. Residues: CSVGGSGRILGEQYF. The rearrangement uses TRBV29-1 and TRBJ2-4; 9 nucleotides agree with TRBD2. Judging by the DNA end, TRBJ2-7 fits better; the J call may be wrong. The CDR3 spans 15 residues. The V gene's germline CDR1 is SQVTM and CDR2 ANQGSEA.

The rearrangement links TRBV27 to TRBJ2-3, with 9 nucleotides matching TRBD2. The CDR3 is 14 residues long. The germline gives CDR1 MNHEY, CDR2 SMNVEV (reference sequence). V shed 8 bases and J 4 bases; nucleotides not matched to a gene: 7. The CDR3 spells CASSLAGVADTQYF. The CDR3 DNA sequence: TGTGCCAGCTCCTTAGCGGGAGTGGCAGATACGCAGTATTTT.

This clonotype has a handful of counts. V gene TRBV9 combines with J gene TRBJ2-1; TRBD2 agrees at 7 bases. V gave up 4 bases and J gave up 2 bases; unmatched junction bases: 12. The CDR3 spans 17 residues. Germline CDR1 reads SGDLS; CDR2 reads YYNGEE. CDR3 region: CASSPRTSAPTYNEQFF. In DNA form, the CDR3 reads TGTGCCAGCAGCCCCCGCACTAGCGCGCCTACCTACAATGAGCAGTTCTTC.

The rearrangement uses TRBV10-3 and TRBJ2-7; D gene uncertain. This CDR3 is 14 amino acids long. The ends were cut back, 6 bases at V and 5 bases at J, with 17 bases in the middle. Germline loops: CDR1 ENHRY, CDR2 SYGVKD. CDR3: CAISGRAIGDEQYF. The CDR3, as DNA: TGTGCCATCAGCGGTAGAGCGATTGGTGACGAGCAGTACTTC.

The table lists this clonotype with a few counts. The chain uses TRBV15 and TRBJ2-1, with 9 bases identical to TRBD2. Trimming took 5 bases from V and 8 from J; bases not matched to a gene: 4. Germline assignment: CDR1 LNHNV and CDR2 YYDKDF (reference sequence). The CDR3 runs 13 residues. CDR3 in amino acids: CATSGGRAHEQFF. CDR3 sequence (DNA): TGTGCCACCAGCGGCGGGAGGGCCCATGAGCAGTTCTTC.

This clonotype was detected only a few times. V gene TRBV29-1 combines with J gene TRBJ1-2; TRBD1 matches 8 bases. Trimming took 5 bases from V and 3 from J; bases not matched to a gene: 8. This CDR3 is 14 amino acids long. CDR1 and CDR2 (germline): SQVTM, ANQGSEA. The CDR3 DNA sequence: TGCAGCGTTTGGGCTACGACAGGGGACTATGGCTACACCTTC. Its translation is CSVWATTGDYGYTF.

This chain joins TRBV7-2 and TRBJ2-7, with TRBD2 matching 8 bases. CDR1 is SGHTA, CDR2 FQGNSA, per germline. CDR3 length equals 15 residues. V shed 1 base, J shed 3 bases, and the junction held 5 bases outside the gene matches. CDR3 amino acids: CASSLEPGGVYEQYF. For the CDR3, the DNA is TGTGCCAGCAGCTTAGAACCGGGAGGGGTCTACGAGCAGTACTTC.

Concerning this clonotype itself: At one end the junction does not follow the germline gene, possibly because of a read error. The chain combines TRBV5-1 with TRBJ2-7; 8 bases match TRBD1. Germline V lookup: CDR1 SGHRS, CDR2 YFSETQ. The CDR3 extends over 15 amino acids. This CDR3 reads CASSLGGTGVYKQYF. The CDR3 DNA reads as TGCGCCAGCAGCTTAGGCGGGACAGGCGTCTACAAGCAGTACTTC.

The genes are TRBV6-5 and TRBJ2-7; D may be TRBD2 (5 bases). V gave up 5 bases and J gave up 5 bases, with 13 bases separating them. Per germline, CDR1 MNHEY and CDR2 SVGAGI. This CDR3 region has 13 residues. CDR3 coding DNA: TGTGCCAGCAGTCCAGGACTCCGCCACGAGCAGTACTTC. This encodes CASSPGLRHEQYF.

This clonotype has a handful of counts. This sequence joins TRBV29-1 and TRBJ2-5, with D perhaps matching TRBD1 (7 bases). The J call may be in error: the DNA end matches TRBJ2-7 better. This CDR3 has 13 residues. Germline V gene lookup returns CDR1 SQVTM and CDR2 ANQGSEA. In DNA, the CDR3 is TGCAGCGTTGTCGGGCAGGGGGGTTACGAGCAGTACTTC. As protein: CSVVGQGGYEQYF.

This sequence joins TRBV30 and TRBJ2-7; no clear D. Germline CDR1 and CDR2: GTSNPN and SVGIG (reference sequence). V was clipped by 0 bases and J by 10 bases, with 13 bases between them. The CDR3 covers 12 residues. DNA of the CDR3: TGTGCCTGGAGTGTCGGTGGCGGCACCCAGTACTTC. It is translated as CAWSVGGGTQYF.

The chain recombines TRBV29-1 with TRBJ2-1; 7 nucleotides agree with TRBD2. The V gene end was trimmed by 6 bases and the J gene end by 12 bases; junction bases not matched to a gene: 14. Germline V gives CDR1 SQVTM, CDR2 ANQGSEA. The CDR3 contains 13 residues. Here the CDR3 reads CSVTAGPGGGQFF. The CDR3 DNA sequence: TGCAGCGTCACAGCGGGGCCCGGAGGTGGGCAGTTCTTC.

V usage is TRBV29-1 and J usage is TRBJ2-4; 13 nucleotides agree with TRBD2. Gene TRBJ2-7 matches the end of the DNA better, so the J call may be wrong. Germline CDR1 SQVTM, CDR2 ANQGSEA. The CDR3 runs 16 residues. CDR3 in DNA: TGCAGCGTTCTCGGGACTAGCGGGATTCTGACCTACGAGCAGTACTTC. It codes for CSVLGTSGILTYEQYF.

This clonotype was found a few times. This chain uses TRBV27 with TRBJ2-3, with D possibly being TRBD1 (6 bases). The V end was cut by 6 bases, the J end by 5 bases, with 15 bases between. This CDR3 is 14 amino acids long. Germline-derived CDR1 and CDR2 are MNHEY and SMNVEV (reference sequence). This CDR3 reads CASRGTFPVDTQYF. The CDR3 coding sequence is TGTGCCAGCAGGGGGACATTCCCAGTAGATACGCAGTATTTT.

The chain is built from TRBV7-9 and TRBJ2-5; 14 positions agree with TRBD2. V was clipped by 6 bases and J by 4 bases; unmatched bases: 7. This CDR3 region has 16 residues. The V gene's germline CDR1 is SEHNR and CDR2 FQNEAQ (reference sequence). The CDR3 region has the DNA TGTGCCAGCAGTGGACTAGCGGGAGGAGATCCAGAGACCCAGTACTTC. This translates into CASSGLAGGDPETQYF.

This clonotype was seen just once. Relative to the germline gene, one junction end is altered; a read error may explain this. J is TRBJ2-5 and V is TRBV6-6; D is perhaps TRBD1 (6 bases). CDR3 length equals 14 residues. Per germline, CDR1 MNHNY and CDR2 SVGAGI (reference sequence). The CDR3 region has the DNA TGTGCCAGCAGACCAACAGGGAACCAAGAGACCCGGTACTTC. It encodes CASRPTGNQETRYF.

In this sample, this clonotype turned up a few times. This chain joins TRBV12-3 or TRBV12-4 and TRBJ1-6; a possible D gene is TRBD1 (5 bases). CDR3 length: 14 amino acids. Trimming removed 3 bases at V and 7 bases at J, with 10 bases between. This chain's CDR3 is CASSFRQGNSPLHF. Written as DNA, the CDR3 is TGTGCCAGCAGTTTTAGGCAGGGCAATTCACCCCTCCACTTT.

The chain uses TRBV11-1 and TRBJ2-5, with a tentative D call TRBD1 (8 bases). The V gene's germline CDR1 is SGHAT and CDR2 FQDESV (reference sequence). This CDR3 has 13 amino acids. V lost 5 bases, J lost 11 bases, and 18 bases lay in between. CDR3 amino acids: CASSLDREGEQYF. For the CDR3, the DNA is TGTGCCAGCAGCCTGGACAGGGAGGGAGAGCAGTACTTC.

The CDR3 spells CATSSGQGDTEAFF. CDR3 nucleotide sequence: TGTGCCACCAGCAGCGGACAGGGAGACACTGAAGCTTTCTTT. The chain combines TRBV15 with TRBJ1-1, with TRBD1 matching 8 bases. CDR3 length equals 14 residues. Trimming removed 3 bases from V and 3 bases from J; junction bases left unmatched: 3. Germline CDR1 LNHNV, CDR2 YYDKDF (reference sequence).

This rearrangement joins TRBV29-1 to TRBJ2-4; D uncertain. Judging by the DNA end, TRBJ2-7 fits better; the J call may be wrong. Germline loops: CDR1 SQVTM, CDR2 ANQGSEA. The CDR3 runs to 15 residues. As DNA, the CDR3 is TGCAGCGTTGAAGAAGGGTTCGGATTGATCTACGAGCAGTACTTC. This gives the protein CSVEEGFGLIYEQYF.

This clonotype was detected a few times. The chain is built from TRBV27 and TRBJ2-7, with 12 nucleotides matching TRBD2. Germline assignment: CDR1 MNHEY and CDR2 SMNVEV (reference sequence). V was pared by 5 bases and J by 7 bases, with 9 bases of the junction left unmatched. The CDR3 is made up of 15 amino acids. CDR3 protein: CASSLLGLAGNEQYF. The DNA for the CDR3 is TGTGCCAGCAGTCTACTCGGACTAGCGGGGAATGAGCAGTACTTC.

The J gene is TRBJ1-1, the V gene TRBV20-1, with TRBD1 matching 7 bases. This CDR3 is 14 amino acids long. Germline V gene sequence: CDR1 DFQATT, CDR2 SNEGSKA (reference sequence). V lost 5 bases, J lost 5 bases, and 11 bases stayed unmatched. CDR3 in DNA: TGCAGTGCTCCCCAGGGGGGGGTAAGGACTGAAGCTTTCTTT. Protein sequence: CSAPQGGVRTEAFF.

The table lists this clonotype with a few counts. At one of its ends the junction is not consistent with the germline gene, which may arise from a read error. The V and J genes are TRBV5-1 and TRBJ2-3, with 10 bases lining up with TRBD2. Per germline, CDR1 SGHRS and CDR2 YFSETQ. The CDR3 has 15 residues. As DNA, the CDR3 is TGTGCCAGCAGCTTGAGGACTAGCGGAACCGATACGCAGTATTTT. Translation: CASSLRTSGTDTQYF.

This clonotype was observed a handful of times. The chain combines TRBV6-5 with TRBJ2-1, with D unclear. The CDR3 totals 14 residues. Looked up from germline, CDR1 is MNHEY and CDR2 is SVGAGI. V was pared by 10 bases and J by 6 bases, with 19 bases between. CDR3 sequence reads: CATRPFVELNEQFF. The CDR3 DNA follows: TGTGCCACCCGCCCGTTTGTGGAGCTCAATGAGCAGTTCTTC.